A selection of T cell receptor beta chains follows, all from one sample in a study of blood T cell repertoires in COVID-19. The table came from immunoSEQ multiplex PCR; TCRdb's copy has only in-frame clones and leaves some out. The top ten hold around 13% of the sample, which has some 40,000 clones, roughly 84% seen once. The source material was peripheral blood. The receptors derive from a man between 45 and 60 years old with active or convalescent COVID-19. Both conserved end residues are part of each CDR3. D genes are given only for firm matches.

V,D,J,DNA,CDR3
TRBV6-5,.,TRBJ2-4,TGTGCCAGCCGCACTCAGGGTTTAAACATTCAGTACTTC,CASRTQGLNIQYF
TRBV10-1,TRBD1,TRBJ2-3,TGCGCCAGCCCGAGGGATACAGGGGGTGTGGGCACAGATACGCAGTATTTT,CASPRDTGGVGTDTQYF
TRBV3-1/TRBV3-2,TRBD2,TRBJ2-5,TGTGCCAGCAGCCTTGGGACTAGTCAAGAGACCCAGTACTTC,CASSLGTSQETQYF
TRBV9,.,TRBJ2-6,TGTGCCAGCAGCCCACGTCTACTAGCAACTGGGGCCAACGTCCTGACTTTC,CASSPRLLATGANVLTF
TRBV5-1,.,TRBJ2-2,TGCGCCAGCAGCTTGGCCCTATACGGGGGGGAGCTGTTTTTT,CASSLALYGGELFF
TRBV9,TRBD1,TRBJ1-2,TGTGCCAGCAGCGTAGGGGACAGAGGAGGCTACACCTTC,CASSVGDRGGYTF
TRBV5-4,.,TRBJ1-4,TGTGCCAGCAGCAACGGGGGGGGGAATGAAAAACTGTTTTTT,CASSNGGGNEKLFF
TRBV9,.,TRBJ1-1,TGTGCCAGCAGCGTAGAGGACTCTCGGAACACTGAAGCTTTCTTT,CASSVEDSRNTEAFF
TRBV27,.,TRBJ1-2,TGTGCCAGCAGTTTATTGAGGCAGGGTACTAACTATGGCTACACCTTC,CASSLLRQGTNYGYTF
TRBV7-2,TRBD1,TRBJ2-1,TGTGCCAGCAGTCCCCAGCTATTACGGGACAGGGGTAGGTATGAGCAGTTCTTC,CASSPQLLRDRGRYEQFF
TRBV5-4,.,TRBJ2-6,TGTGCCAGCAGCTTGGCCGGTGGAGCTGGGGCCAACGTCCTGACTTTC,CASSLAGGAGANVLTF